A single TCR beta chain is shown here with its context. Its specificity is unknown. This record comes from a study of identical twins. Study-level findings and limits: There is a chance that invariant MAIT and iNKT cells partially muddied zero-insertion analyses.

Germline CDR1 and CDR2: MNHEY and SMNVEV (reference sequence). This CDR3 comprises 18 residues. After removal of 0 bases from V and 0 bases from J, the junction contained 3 bases not matched to a gene. Healthy Caucasians alone served as donors. Each CDR3 protein is one row after TCRdb ran MiXCR on the 5' RACE reads. Of roughly 700,000 distinct CDR3 sequences listed, approximately 9% are singletons. This sample was shared with a second study, whose subject was yellow fever vaccine responses in identical twins.

Material for sequencing was PBMCs. The chain has TRBV27 and TRBJ2-3; 13 bases are shared with TRBD2. This sequence was found in a young woman in good health. CDR3 protein: CASSLSGGLAGSTDTQYF. Written as DNA, the CDR3 is TGTGCCAGCAGTTTATCGGGGGGACTAGCGGGGAGCACAGATACGCAGTATTTT.